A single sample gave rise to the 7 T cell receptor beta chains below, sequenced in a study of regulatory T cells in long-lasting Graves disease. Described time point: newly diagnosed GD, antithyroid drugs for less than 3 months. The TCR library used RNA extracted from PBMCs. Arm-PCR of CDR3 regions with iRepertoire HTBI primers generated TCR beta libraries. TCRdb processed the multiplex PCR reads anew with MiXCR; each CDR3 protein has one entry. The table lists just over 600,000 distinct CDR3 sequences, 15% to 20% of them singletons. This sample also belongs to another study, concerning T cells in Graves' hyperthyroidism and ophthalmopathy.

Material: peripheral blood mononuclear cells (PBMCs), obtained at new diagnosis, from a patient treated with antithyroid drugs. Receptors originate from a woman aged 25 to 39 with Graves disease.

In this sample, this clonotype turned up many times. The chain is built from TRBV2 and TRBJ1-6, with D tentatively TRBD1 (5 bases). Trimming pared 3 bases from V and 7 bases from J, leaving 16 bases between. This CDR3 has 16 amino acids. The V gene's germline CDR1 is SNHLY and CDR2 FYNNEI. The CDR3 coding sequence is TGTGCCAGCAGTGAGGAGGGGTGGGGTACGAATTCACCCCTCCACTTT. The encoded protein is CASSEEGWGTNSPLHF. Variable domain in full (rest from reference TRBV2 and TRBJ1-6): EPEVTQTPSHQVTQMGQEVILRCVPISNHLYFYWYRQILGQKVEFLVSFYNNEISEKSEIFDDQFSVERPDGSNFTLKIRSTKLEDSAMYFCASSEEGWGTNSPLHFGNGTRLTVT.

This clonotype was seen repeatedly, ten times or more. For the CDR3, the DNA is TGCGCCAGCAGTGGGCGACTAGCGGGAGTGAATGAGCAGTTCTTC. This translates into CASSGRLAGVNEQFF. The rearrangement joins TRBV10-2 to TRBJ2-1; TRBD2 matches at 12 bases. Germline V gene lookup returns CDR1 WSHSY and CDR2 SAAADI. V lost 4 bases and J lost 7; bases outside the gene matches: 5. The CDR3 contains 15 residues.

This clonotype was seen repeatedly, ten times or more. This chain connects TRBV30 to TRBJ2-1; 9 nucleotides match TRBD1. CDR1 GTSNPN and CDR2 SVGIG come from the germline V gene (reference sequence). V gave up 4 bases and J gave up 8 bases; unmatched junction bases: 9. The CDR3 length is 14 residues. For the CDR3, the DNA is TGTGCCTGGAAATGGTACAGGGGGCTCGATGAGCAGTTCTTC. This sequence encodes CAWKWYRGLDEQFF.

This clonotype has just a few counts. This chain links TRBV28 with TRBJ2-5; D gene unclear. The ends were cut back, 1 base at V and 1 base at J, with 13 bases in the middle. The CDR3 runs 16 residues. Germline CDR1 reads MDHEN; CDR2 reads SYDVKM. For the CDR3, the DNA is TGTGCCAGCAGTTTATTATCGGGCGGCCCCCAAGAGACCCAGTACTTC. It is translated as CASSLLSGGPQETQYF.

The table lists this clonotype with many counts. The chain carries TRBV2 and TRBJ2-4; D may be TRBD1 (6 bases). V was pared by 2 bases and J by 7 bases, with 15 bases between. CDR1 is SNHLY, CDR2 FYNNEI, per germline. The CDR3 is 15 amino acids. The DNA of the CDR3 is TGTGCCAGCAGTGAATGGCAGGGGACGGGGAACATTCAGTACTTC. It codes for CASSEWQGTGNIQYF.

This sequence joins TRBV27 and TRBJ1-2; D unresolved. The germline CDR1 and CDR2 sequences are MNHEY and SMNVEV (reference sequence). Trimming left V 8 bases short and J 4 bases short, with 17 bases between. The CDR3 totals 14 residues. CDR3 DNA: TGTGCCAGCTCCCCCAGTGTGAAAGCCTATGGCTACACCTTC. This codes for CASSPSVKAYGYTF.

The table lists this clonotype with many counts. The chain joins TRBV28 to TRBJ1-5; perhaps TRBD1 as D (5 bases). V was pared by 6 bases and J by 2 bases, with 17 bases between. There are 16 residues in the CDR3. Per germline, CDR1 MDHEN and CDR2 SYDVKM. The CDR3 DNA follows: TGTGCCAGCAGGGGACGGGGTCCCTTGGGCAATCAGCCCCAGCATTTT. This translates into CASRGRGPLGNQPQHF.